The rows below give T cell receptor beta chains drawn from one sample of a study of shared clonotypes between healthy human individuals. Clones were read by immunoSEQ multiplex PCR, and TCRdb kept only the in-frame ones, dropping some. The table includes over 2 million clones, 85% to 95% detected once. Input material: naive CD8+ T cells sorted from blood. The receptors were sampled from a man younger than 30 in good health. Each CDR3 is given with its conserved first and last residue. The D gene is left open where the match is weak. A clone size is listed for some rows: how often the clone was seen (once, few, many), or a class if it is expanded.

D gene	V gene	clone size	J gene	CDR3 DNA	CDR3 protein
-	TRBV5-4	-	TRBJ2-1	TGTGCCAGCAGCTTGGATGTCTCCTACAATGAGCAGTTCTTC	CASSLDVSYNEQFF
-	TRBV5-1	-	TRBJ2-1	TGCGCCAGCAGCTTTGTACGCTGGGGCGATGAGCAGTTCTTC	CASSFVRWGDEQFF
-	TRBV10-3	-	TRBJ1-5	TGTGCCATCAGTGAAGTAGGAACTGGTCAGCCCCAGCATTTT	CAISEVGTGQPQHF
-	TRBV7-6	-	TRBJ2-5	TGTGCCAGCAGCTACGGGGAAGTGACCCAGTACTTC	CASSYGEVTQYF
TRBD1	TRBV27	-	TRBJ1-1	TGTGCCAGCAGTCAACGGACAGGGGGCACTGAAGCTTTCTTT	CASSQRTGGTEAFF
-	TRBV9	-	TRBJ2-2	TGTGCCAGCAGCGTAGATGGCGGCTACACCGGGGAGCTGTTTTTT	CASSVDGGYTGELFF
-	TRBV4-1	-	TRBJ1-2	TGCGCCAGCAGCCTTGGACAGACCTATGGCTACACCTTC	CASSLGQTYGYTF
-	TRBV7-6	-	TRBJ2-3	TGTGCCAGCAGCTTTTATCCCACAGATACGCAGTATTTT	CASSFYPTDTQYF
-	TRBV28	-	TRBJ2-7	TGTGCCAGCAGTTTTGAGACATTACTTGAATTTGAGCAGTACTTC	CASSFETLLEFEQYF
TRBD2	TRBV5-6	-	TRBJ2-7	TGTGCCAGCAGCTTGGCTGTAGCGGGCTTAATGTACGAGCAGTACTTC	CASSLAVAGLMYEQYF
TRBD2	TRBV11-2	-	TRBJ2-2	TGTGCCAGCAGCTCCGGACTAGCCAGGACCGGGGAGCTGTTTTTT	CASSSGLARTGELFF
-	TRBV11-3	-	TRBJ2-2	TGTGCCAGCAGCTTTACTCCGAACACCGGGGAGCTGTTTTTT	CASSFTPNTGELFF
-	TRBV2	-	TRBJ1-3	TGTGCCAGCAGTGAAGTCGGCGACCGCTCTGGAAACACCATATATTTT	CASSEVGDRSGNTIYF
TRBD2	TRBV27	once	TRBJ2-5	TGTGCCAGCAGTGCCGGCACTAGCGGGGGGCAAGAGACCCAGTACTTC	CASSAGTSGGQETQYF
-	TRBV7-9	-	TRBJ2-7	TGTGCCAGCAGCATTGGCGGGTCAGGGGCTGAATCCTACGAGCAGTACTTC	CASSIGGSGAESYEQYF
TRBD1	TRBV27	-	TRBJ2-7	TGTGCCAGCAGTTTAAGGGGGCTTATCTACGAGCAGTACTTC	CASSLRGLIYEQYF
-	TRBV27	-	TRBJ2-5	TGTGCCAGCAGTTTAGTGGGGACCGCTCAAGAGACCCAGTACTTC	CASSLVGTAQETQYF
-	TRBV29-1	-	TRBJ2-1	TGCAGCGTTGATCTAGGGTATGAGCAGTTCTTC	CSVDLGYEQFF